This entry concerns a single T cell receptor (beta chain). The antigen remains unidentified. This sample stems from a study of graft-versus-host responses after intestinal transplantation. Study-wide context: Transplants given to recipients were multivisceral, liver-intestinal, or isolated intestinal.

The study, taken as a whole, reports: Elevated graft-versus-host to host-versus-graft clonal ratios in allografts were recorded for patients with graft-donor T cell macrochimerism. Among recipient marrow samples, GvH clones were found; some appeared first in ileum or blood. Early post-transplant HvG declines tracked with peak circulating GvH clone levels.

Some clones are missing from TCRdb's copy, which holds only in-frame ones; the method was immunoSEQ multiplex PCR. The repertoire consists of 75,000 to 100,000 clones, with about 83% occurring once and the leading ten covering 1.4%. This CDR3 region has 15 residues. V lost 0 bases and J lost 2, with 12 bases in between. Germline-derived CDR1 and CDR2 are SGDLS and YYNGEE. Sequencing was performed on PBMCs, taken 255 days after intestinal transplant. The sequence was obtained from a human patient who received an intestinal transplant, so some T cells may come from the graft donor. This chain uses TRBV9 with TRBJ2-7; D remains unclear. The chain's CDR3 is CASSVGARGPYEQYF. For the CDR3, the DNA is TGTGCCAGCAGCGTAGGGGCCCGAGGACCCTACGAGCAGTACTTC.